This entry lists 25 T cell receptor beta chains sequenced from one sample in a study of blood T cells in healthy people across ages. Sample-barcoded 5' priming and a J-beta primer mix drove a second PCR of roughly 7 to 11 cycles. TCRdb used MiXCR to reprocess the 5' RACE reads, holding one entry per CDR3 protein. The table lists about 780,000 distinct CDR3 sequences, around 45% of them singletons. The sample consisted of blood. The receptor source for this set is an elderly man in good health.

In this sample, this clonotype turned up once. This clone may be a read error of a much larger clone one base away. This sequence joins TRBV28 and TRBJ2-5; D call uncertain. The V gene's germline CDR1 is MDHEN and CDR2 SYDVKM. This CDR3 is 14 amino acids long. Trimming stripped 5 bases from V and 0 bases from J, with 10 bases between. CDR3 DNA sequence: TGTGCCAGCAGTGTATTGGATAACCAAGAGACCCAGTACTTC. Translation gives CASSVLDNQETQYF. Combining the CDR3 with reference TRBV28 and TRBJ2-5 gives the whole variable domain DVKVTQSSRYLVKRTGEKVFLECVQDMDHENMFWYRQDPGLGLRLIYFSYDVKMKEKGDIPEGYSVSREKKERFSLILESASTNQTSMYLCASSVLDNQETQYFGPGTRLLVL.

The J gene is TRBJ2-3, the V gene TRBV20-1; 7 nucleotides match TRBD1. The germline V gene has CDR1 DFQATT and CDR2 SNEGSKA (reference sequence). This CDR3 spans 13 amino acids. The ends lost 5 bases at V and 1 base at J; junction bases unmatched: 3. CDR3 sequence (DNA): TGCAGTGCTGTAGGACAGGGCACAGATACGCAGTATTTT. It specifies CSAVGQGTDTQYF.

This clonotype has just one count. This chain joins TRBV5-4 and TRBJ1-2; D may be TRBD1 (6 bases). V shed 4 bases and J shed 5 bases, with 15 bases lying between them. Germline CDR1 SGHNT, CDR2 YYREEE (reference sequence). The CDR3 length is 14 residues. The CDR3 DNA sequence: TGTGCCAGCAGCCCCGGACAGAACCGTTATGGCTACACCTTC. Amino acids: CASSPGQNRYGYTF.

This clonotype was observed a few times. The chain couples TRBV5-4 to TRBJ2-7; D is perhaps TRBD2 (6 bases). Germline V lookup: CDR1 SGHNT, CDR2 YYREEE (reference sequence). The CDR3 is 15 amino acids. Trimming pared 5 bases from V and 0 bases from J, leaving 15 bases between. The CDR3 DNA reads TGTGCCAGCAGTCAATCCGGGACTTTCTCCTACGAGCAGTACTTC. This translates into CASSQSGTFSYEQYF.

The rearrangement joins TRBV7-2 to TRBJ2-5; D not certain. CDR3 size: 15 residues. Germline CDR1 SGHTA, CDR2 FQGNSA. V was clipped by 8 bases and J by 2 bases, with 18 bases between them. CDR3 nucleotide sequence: TGTGCCAGCGGCTCCTCCATCCAACCGCAAGAGACCCAGTACTTC. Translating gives CASGSSIQPQETQYF.

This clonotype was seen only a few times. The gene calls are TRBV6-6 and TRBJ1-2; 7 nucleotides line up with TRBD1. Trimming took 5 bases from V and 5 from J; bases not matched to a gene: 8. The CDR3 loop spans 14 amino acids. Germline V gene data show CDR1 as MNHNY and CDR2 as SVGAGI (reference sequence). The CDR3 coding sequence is TGTGCCAGCAGTCAGTCCGGGACAGCGTATGGCTACACCTTC. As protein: CASSQSGTAYGYTF.

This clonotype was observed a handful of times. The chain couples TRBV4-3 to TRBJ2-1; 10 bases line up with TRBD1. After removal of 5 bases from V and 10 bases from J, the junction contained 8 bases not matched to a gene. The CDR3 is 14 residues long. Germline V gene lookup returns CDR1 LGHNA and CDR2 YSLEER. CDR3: CASSSRQGASEQFF. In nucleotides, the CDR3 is TGCGCCAGCAGCAGTCGACAGGGGGCAAGCGAGCAGTTCTTC.

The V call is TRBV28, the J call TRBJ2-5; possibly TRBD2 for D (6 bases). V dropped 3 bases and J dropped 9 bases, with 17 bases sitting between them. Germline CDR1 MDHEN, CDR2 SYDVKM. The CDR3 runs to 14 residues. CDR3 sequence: CASSFGTGIAAQYF. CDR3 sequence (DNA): TGTGCCAGCAGTTTCGGGACTGGCATCGCGGCCCAGTACTTC. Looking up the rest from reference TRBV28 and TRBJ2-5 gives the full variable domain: DVKVTQSSRYLVKRTGEKVFLECVQDMDHENMFWYRQDPGLGLRLIYFSYDVKMKEKGDIPEGYSVSREKKERFSLILESASTNQTSMYLCASSFGTGIAAQYFGPGTRLLVL.

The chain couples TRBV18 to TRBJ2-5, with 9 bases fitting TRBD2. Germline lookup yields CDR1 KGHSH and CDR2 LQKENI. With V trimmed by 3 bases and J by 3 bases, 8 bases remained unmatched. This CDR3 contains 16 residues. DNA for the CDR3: TGTGCCAGCTCACCTATAGCGGGGGCCTTAGAAGAGACCCAGTACTTC. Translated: CASSPIAGALEETQYF.

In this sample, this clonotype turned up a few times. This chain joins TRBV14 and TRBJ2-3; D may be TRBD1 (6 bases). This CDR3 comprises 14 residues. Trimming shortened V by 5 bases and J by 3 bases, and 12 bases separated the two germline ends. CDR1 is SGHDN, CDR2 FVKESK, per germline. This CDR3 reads CASSFTRGTDTQYF. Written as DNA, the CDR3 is TGTGCCAGCAGCTTTACCAGGGGAACAGATACGCAGTATTTT.

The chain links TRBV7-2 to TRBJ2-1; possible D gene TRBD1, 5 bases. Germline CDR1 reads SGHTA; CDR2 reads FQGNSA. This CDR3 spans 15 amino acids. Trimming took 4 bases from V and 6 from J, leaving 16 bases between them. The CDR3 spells CASSSTAAQGNEQFF. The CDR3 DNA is TGTGCCAGCAGCTCCACAGCAGCCCAGGGCAATGAGCAGTTCTTC.

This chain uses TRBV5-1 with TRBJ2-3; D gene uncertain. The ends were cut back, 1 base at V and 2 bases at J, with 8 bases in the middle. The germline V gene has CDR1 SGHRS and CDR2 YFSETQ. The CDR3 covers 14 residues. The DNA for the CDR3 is TGCGCCAGCAGCTTGAGTGGGGACACAGATACGCAGTATTTT. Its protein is CASSLSGDTDTQYF.

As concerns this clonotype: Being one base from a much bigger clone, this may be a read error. The CDR3 DNA follows: TGTGCCAGCAGCGTGGACAGGGCCTTCCATGAGCAGTTCTTC. Protein: CASSVDRAFHEQFF. This rearrangement joins TRBV7-8 to TRBJ2-1; 8 bases map to TRBD1. The germline gives CDR1 SGHVS, CDR2 FQNEAQ. The CDR3 has 14 amino acids. V shed 5 bases, J shed 8 bases, and the junction held 8 bases outside the gene matches.

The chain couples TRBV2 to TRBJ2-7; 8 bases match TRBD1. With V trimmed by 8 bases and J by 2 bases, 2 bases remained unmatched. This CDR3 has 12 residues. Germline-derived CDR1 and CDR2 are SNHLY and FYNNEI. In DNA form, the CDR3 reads TGTGCCAGCGGACAGGGCGCCTACGAGCAGTACTTC. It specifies CASGQGAYEQYF. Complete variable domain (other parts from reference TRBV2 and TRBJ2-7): EPEVTQTPSHQVTQMGQEVILRCVPISNHLYFYWYRQILGQKVEFLVSFYNNEISEKSEIFDDQFSVERPDGSNFTLKIRSTKLEDSAMYFCASGQGAYEQYFGPGTRLTVT.

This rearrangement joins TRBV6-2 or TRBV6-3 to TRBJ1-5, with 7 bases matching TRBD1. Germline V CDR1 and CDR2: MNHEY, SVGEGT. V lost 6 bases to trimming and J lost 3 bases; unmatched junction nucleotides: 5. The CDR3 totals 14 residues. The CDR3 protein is CASRRTGDNQPQHF. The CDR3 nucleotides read TGTGCCAGCAGAAGAACAGGGGACAATCAGCCCCAGCATTTT.

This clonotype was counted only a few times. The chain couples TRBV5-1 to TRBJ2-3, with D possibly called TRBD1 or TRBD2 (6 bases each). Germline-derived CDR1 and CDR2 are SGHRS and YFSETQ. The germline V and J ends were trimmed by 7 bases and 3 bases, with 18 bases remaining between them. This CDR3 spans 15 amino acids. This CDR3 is CASARGQGGTDTQYF. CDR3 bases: TGCGCCAGCGCCCGGGGTCAAGGGGGGACAGATACGCAGTATTTT.

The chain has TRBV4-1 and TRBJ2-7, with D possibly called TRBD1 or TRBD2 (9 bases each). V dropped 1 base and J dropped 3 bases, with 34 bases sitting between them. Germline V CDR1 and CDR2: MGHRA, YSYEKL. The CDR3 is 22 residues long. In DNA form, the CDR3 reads TGCGCCAGCAGCCAAGGAGGCAGACAGGACAGGGGTCTCCGGACTAGCGACTACGAGCAGTACTTC. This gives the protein CASSQGGRQDRGLRTSDYEQYF.

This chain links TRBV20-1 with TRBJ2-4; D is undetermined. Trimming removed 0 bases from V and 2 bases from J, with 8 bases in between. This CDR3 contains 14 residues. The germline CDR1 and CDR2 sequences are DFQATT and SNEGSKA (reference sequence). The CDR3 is CSARDISPKNIQYF. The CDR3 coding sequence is TGCAGTGCTAGAGACATTAGTCCCAAAAACATTCAGTACTTC.

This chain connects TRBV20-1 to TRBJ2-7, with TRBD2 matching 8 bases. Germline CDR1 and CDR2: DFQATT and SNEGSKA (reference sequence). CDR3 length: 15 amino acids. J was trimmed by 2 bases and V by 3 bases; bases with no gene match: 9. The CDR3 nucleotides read TGCAGTGCTAGGGCCAAAGGTAGCGGGGCCTACGAGCAGTACTTC. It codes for CSARAKGSGAYEQYF.

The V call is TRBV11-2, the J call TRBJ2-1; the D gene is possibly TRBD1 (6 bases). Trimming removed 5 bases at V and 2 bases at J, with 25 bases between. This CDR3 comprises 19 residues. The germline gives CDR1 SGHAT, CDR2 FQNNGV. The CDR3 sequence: CASSHRPSWGRPTYNEQFF. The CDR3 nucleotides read TGTGCCAGCAGCCATAGGCCCTCCTGGGGGCGACCCACCTACAATGAGCAGTTCTTC.

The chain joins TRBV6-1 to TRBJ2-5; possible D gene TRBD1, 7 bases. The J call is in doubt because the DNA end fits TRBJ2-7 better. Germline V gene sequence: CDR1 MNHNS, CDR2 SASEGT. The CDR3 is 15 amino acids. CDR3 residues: CASSGVEGAKYEQYF. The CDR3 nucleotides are TGTGCCAGCAGTGGAGTGGAGGGGGCGAAGTACGAGCAGTACTTC.

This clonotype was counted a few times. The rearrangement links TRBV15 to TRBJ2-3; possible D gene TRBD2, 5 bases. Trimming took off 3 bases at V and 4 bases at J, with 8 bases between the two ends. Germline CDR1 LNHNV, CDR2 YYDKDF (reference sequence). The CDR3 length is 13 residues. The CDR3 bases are TGTGCCACCAGCAGTTGGGGAGCAGATACGCAGTATTTT. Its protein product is CATSSWGADTQYF.

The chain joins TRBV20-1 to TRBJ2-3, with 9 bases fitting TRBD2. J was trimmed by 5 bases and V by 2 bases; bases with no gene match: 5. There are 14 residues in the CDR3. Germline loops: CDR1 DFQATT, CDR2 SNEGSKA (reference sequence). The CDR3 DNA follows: TGCAGTGCTAGACCGGGACTAGCAAAAGATACGCAGTATTTT. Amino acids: CSARPGLAKDTQYF.

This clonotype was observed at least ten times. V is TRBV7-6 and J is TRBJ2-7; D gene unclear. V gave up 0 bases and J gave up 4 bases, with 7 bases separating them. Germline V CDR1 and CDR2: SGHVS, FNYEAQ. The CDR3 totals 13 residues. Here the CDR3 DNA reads TGTGCCAGCAGCTTAGCTGCTCGGTACGAGCAGTACTTC. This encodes CASSLAARYEQYF. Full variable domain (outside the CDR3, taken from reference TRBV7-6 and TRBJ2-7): GAGVSQSPRYKVTKRGQDVALRCDPISGHVSLYWYRQALGQGPEFLTYFNYEAQQDKSGLPNDRFSAERPEGSISTLTIQRTEQRDSAMYRCASSLAARYEQYFGPGTRLTVT.

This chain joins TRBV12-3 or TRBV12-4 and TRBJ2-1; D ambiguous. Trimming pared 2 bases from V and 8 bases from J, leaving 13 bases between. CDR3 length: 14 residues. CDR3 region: CASSLQAPRDEQFF. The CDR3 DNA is TGTGCCAGCAGTTTACAGGCCCCTAGGGATGAGCAGTTCTTC.